Presented here are 9 T cell receptor beta chains from one specimen sequenced in a study of T-cell reconstitution after alpha-beta-depleted transplantation in children. Unique molecular identifiers tagged the TCRbeta library. Via MiXCR, TCRdb re-called the PCR reads, giving one row per CDR3 protein. The profile covers just under 350,000 distinct CDR3 sequences, with 15% to 20% appearing a single time and around 43% taken by the ten largest. The sample consisted of PBMCs, mostly from graft donor cells, taken 360 days after TCRalphabeta/CD19-depleted stem cell transplant. The receptors derive from a male patient aged 2-15 years who had a stem cell transplant for acute lymphoblastic leukemia, so the T cells may come from the graft donor.

This chain links TRBV4-2 with TRBJ2-7; D may be TRBD1 (6 bases). Germline V lookup: CDR1 LGHNA, CDR2 YNFKEQ. The CDR3 is 15 amino acids. V gave up 4 bases and J gave up 0 bases, with 13 bases separating them. CDR3: CASSLQGKGSYEQYF. DNA for the CDR3: TGTGCCAGCAGCCTACAGGGAAAGGGCTCCTACGAGCAGTACTTC.

This clonotype has a handful of counts. The chain has TRBV28 and TRBJ1-2; unclear D gene. V lost 0 bases, J lost 3 bases, and 8 bases lay in between. Germline V lookup: CDR1 MDHEN, CDR2 SYDVKM. The CDR3 runs 14 residues. CDR3 amino acids: CASSLWTAYYGYTF. CDR3 bases: TGTGCCAGCAGTTTATGGACGGCTTACTATGGCTACACCTTC.

V and J are TRBV7-9 and TRBJ2-5, with D hard to call. V was cut by 3 bases and J by 7 bases, with 12 bases left in between. The germline V gene encodes CDR1 SEHNR and CDR2 FQNEAQ (reference sequence). The CDR3 loop spans 13 amino acids. The CDR3 region is CASSFRPEWTQYF. The CDR3 nucleotides are TGTGCCAGCAGCTTTCGACCAGAGTGGACCCAGTACTTC.

This clonotype was counted only a few times. The V and J genes are TRBV4-1 and TRBJ2-7; D gene unclear. Germline loops: CDR1 MGHRA, CDR2 YSYEKL. V dropped 1 base and J dropped 1 base, with 14 bases sitting between them. The CDR3 has 16 amino acids. The CDR3 bases are TGCGCCAGCAGCCAAGTCCTGGATCCCAGGTCCTACGAGCAGTACTTC. Protein product: CASSQVLDPRSYEQYF.

This clonotype occurred a few times. This chain uses TRBV6-5 with TRBJ2-3; D is unclear. Per the germline V gene, CDR1 is MNHEY and CDR2 is SVGAGI. V gave up 0 bases and J gave up 2 bases, with 3 bases separating them. The CDR3 spans 13 residues. CDR3 in DNA: TGTGCCAGCAGTTACTCAGCCACAGATACGCAGTATTTT. It yields the protein CASSYSATDTQYF.

CDR3 coding DNA: TGTGCCAGCAGCCCCCGTGGAGCGAACACAGATACGCAGTATTTT. Its translation: CASSPRGANTDTQYF. The chain carries TRBV7-9 and TRBJ2-3; D uncertain. CDR3 length: 15 residues. CDR1 is SEHNR, CDR2 FQNEAQ, per germline (reference sequence). The ends were cut back, 5 bases at V and 2 bases at J, with 14 bases in the middle.

This clonotype has just a few counts. J is TRBJ2-7 and V is TRBV28; D unclear. Trimming took 6 bases from V and 6 from J, leaving 6 bases between them. This CDR3 region has 10 residues. Looked up from germline, CDR1 is MDHEN and CDR2 is SYDVKM. This CDR3 reads CASSNLEQYF. The CDR3 nucleotides are TGTGCCAGCAGCAACCTCGAGCAGTACTTC.

This rearrangement joins TRBV7-2 to TRBJ2-5; tentative D call: TRBD1 (5 bases). CDR3 length: 15 amino acids. The germline V and J ends were trimmed by 4 bases and 2 bases, with 14 bases remaining between them. Germline V lookup: CDR1 SGHTA, CDR2 FQGNSA. The CDR3 DNA is TGTGCCAGCAGCTCGGCAGGGCACCTTCAAGAGACCCAGTACTTC. It encodes CASSSAGHLQETQYF.

The V gene is TRBV7-9, the J gene TRBJ1-1; D is undetermined. Germline assignment: CDR1 SEHNR and CDR2 FQNEAQ (reference sequence). This CDR3 region has 12 residues. The V end was cut by 1 base, the J end by 4 bases, with 4 bases between. This CDR3 reads CASSLVTTEAFF. In nucleotides, the CDR3 is TGTGCCAGCAGCTTAGTGACCACTGAAGCTTTCTTT. Full variable domain (outside the CDR3, taken from reference TRBV7-9 and TRBJ1-1): DTGVSQNPRHKITKRGQNVTFRCDPISEHNRLYWYRQTLGQGPEFLTYFQNEAQLEKSRLLSDRFSAERPKGSFSTLEIQRTEQGDSAMYLCASSLVTTEAFFGQGTRLTVV.